The entry below gives a single T cell receptor (beta chain) sequence along with its context. Its target is not known. This sample is part of a study of CD8 T cells in Susac syndrome. General study findings and limits: As acknowledged by the study, its TCR sequencing and HLA analysis included a relatively small number of individuals.

CD8+ and CD4+ blood T cells underwent TCR beta sequencing. The CD8+ and CD4+ T cells were negatively isolated, with the TEMRA cells enriched by FACS. Random hexamers were used to reverse transcribe an amount of about 0.45 to 1 ug RNA. The amplification used immunoSEQ multiplex PCR on TCR beta CDR3; it spanned 54 Vbeta and 13 Jbeta. TCRdb reprocessed the immunoSEQ multiplex PCR reads via MiXCR and lists one record per CDR3 protein. The data hold some 450,000 distinct CDR3 sequences, with more than 80% observed a single time. The sequence was obtained from a human donor with multiple sclerosis. Specimen: CD8+ T cells from PBMCs.

For the CDR3, the DNA is TGTGCCAGCAGTATATCGTGGACTAGCGGGGTTCACACAGATACGCAGTATTTT. Protein product: CASSISWTSGVHTDTQYF. This chain connects TRBV28 to TRBJ2-3, with TRBD2 matching over 12 bases. Looked up from germline, CDR1 is MDHEN and CDR2 is SYDVKM. V shed 5 bases, J shed 2 bases, and the junction held 11 bases outside the gene matches. The CDR3 length is 18 residues.